These T cell receptor beta chains were read from a single sample in a study of T cells in tumors after PD-1 blockade. The method was immunoSEQ multiplex PCR; TCRdb's version includes in-frame clones alone and lacks a portion of them. The data show 60,000 to 65,000 clones, under 80% seen once. The sample here was PBMCs, taken after anti-PD-1 treatment. All receptors derive from a human donor with basal cell carcinoma. The CDR3 runs from the conserved cysteine through the conserved F or W. The D gene is left open where the match is weak.

TRBV2 | NA | CASSDDSIPYEQYF
TRBV4-1 | TRBD1 | CASSLGQGGTEAFF
TRBV7-2 | NA | CASSWAGTASNQPQHF
TRBV28 | NA | CASSPPMNTEAFF
TRBV24-1 | NA | CATSDGPREQFF
TRBV5-1 | NA | CASSLTPFTGGAYEQYF
TRBV5-7 | NA | CASSLRSGRGYEQYF
TRBV30 | NA | CAWRGGDGEAFF
TRBV5-1 | NA | CASSDDGDLYGYTF
TRBV7-9 | TRBD1 | CASSLGTGVSGNTIYF
TRBV28 | NA | CASSLPASYEQYF
TRBV19 | NA | CASSILATNYGYTF
TRBV5-6 | TRBD1 | CASSALDRVHGYTF
TRBV7-8 | TRBD1 | CASSQGQSNQPQHF
TRBV3-1/TRBV3-2 | NA | CASSQGTTQAFF
TRBV5-1 | NA | CASSSDPGSMKYNEQFF
TRBV3-1/TRBV3-2 | NA | CASSQAGYEQYF